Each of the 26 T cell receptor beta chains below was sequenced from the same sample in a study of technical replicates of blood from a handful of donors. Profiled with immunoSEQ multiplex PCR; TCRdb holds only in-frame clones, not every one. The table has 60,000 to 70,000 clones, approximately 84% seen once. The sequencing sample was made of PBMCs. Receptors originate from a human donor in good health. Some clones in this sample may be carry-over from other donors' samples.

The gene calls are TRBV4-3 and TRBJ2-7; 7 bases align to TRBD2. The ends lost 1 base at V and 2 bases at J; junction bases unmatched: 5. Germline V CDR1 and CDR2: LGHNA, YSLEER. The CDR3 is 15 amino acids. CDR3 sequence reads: CASSQAHGGTYEQYF. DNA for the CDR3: TGCGCCAGCAGCCAAGCGCACGGGGGGACCTACGAGCAGTACTTC.

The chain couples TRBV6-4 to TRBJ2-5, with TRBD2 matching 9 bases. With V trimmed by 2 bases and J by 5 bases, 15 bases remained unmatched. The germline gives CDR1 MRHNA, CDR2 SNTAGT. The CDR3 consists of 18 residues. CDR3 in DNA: TGTGCCAGCAGTGACCCCCGTGGGGTTAGCGGGGGAGGTGAGACCCAGTACTTC. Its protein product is CASSDPRGVSGGGETQYF.

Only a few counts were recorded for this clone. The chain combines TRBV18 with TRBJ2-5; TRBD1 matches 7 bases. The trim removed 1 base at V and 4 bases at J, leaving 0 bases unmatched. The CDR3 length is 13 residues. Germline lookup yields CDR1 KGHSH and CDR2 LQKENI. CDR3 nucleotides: TGTGCCAGCTCACCACGACAGGGAGAGACCCAGTACTTC. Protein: CASSPRQGETQYF. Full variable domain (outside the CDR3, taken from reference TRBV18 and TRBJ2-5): NAGVMQNPRHLVRRRGQEARLRCSPMKGHSHVYWYRQLPEEGLKFMVYLQKENIIDESGMPKERFSAEFPKEGPSILRIQQVVRGDSAAYFCASSPRQGETQYFGPGTRLLVL.

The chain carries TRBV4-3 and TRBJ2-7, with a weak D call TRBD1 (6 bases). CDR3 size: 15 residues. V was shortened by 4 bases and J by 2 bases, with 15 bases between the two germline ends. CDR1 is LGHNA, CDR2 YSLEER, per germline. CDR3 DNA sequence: TGCGCCAGCAGCCTAAACCGGGACACAGCCTACGAGCAGTACTTC. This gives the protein CASSLNRDTAYEQYF.

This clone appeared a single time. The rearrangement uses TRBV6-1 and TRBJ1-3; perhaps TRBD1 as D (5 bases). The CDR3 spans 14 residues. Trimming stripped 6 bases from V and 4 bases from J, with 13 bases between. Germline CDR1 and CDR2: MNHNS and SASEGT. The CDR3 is CASSGQGGGNTIYF. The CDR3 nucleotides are TGTGCCAGCAGCGGGCAGGGAGGAGGAAACACCATATATTTT.

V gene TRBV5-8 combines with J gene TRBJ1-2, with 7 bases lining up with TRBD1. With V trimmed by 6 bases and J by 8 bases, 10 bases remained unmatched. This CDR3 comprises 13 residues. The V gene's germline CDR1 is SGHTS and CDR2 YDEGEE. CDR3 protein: CASTGTVSRGYTF. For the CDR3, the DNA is TGTGCCAGCACCGGGACAGTTAGTAGGGGCTACACCTTC.

The CDR3 spells CASSSRGDSNGELFF. DNA of the CDR3: TGTGCCAGCAGCTCCCGAGGGGACAGCAACGGGGAGCTGTTTTTT. The rearrangement joins TRBV11-1 to TRBJ2-2; 7 bases fit TRBD1. J gave up 7 bases and V 4 bases, and 9 bases lay outside the gene matches. The CDR3 spans 15 residues. The V gene's germline CDR1 is SGHAT and CDR2 FQDESV (reference sequence). Full variable domain (missing parts from reference TRBV11-1 and TRBJ2-2): EAEVAQSPRYKITEKSQAVAFWCDPISGHATLYWYRQILGQGPELLVQFQDESVVDDSQLPKDRFSAERLKGVDSTLKIQPAELGDSAMYLCASSSRGDSNGELFFGEGSRLTVL.

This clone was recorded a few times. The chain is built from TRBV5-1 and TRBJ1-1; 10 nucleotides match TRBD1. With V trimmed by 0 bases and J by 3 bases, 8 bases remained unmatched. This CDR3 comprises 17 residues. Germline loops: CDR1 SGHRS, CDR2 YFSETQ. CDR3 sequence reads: CASSLARTGGGYTEAFF. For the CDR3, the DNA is TGCGCCAGCAGCTTGGCTCGGACAGGGGGGGGGTACACTGAAGCTTTCTTT.

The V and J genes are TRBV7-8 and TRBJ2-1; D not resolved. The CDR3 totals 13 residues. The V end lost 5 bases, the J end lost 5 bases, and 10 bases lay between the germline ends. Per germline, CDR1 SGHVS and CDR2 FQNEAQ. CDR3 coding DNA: TGTGCCAGCAGCCCCCTAATTCACAATGAGCAGTTCTTC. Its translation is CASSPLIHNEQFF.

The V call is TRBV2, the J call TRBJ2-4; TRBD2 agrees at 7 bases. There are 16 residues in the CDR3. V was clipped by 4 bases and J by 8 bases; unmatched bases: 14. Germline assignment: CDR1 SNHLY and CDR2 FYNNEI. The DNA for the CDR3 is TGTGCCAGCAGTGGACTCAGCGGGGCGCAGCCATACATTCAGTACTTC. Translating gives CASSGLSGAQPYIQYF.

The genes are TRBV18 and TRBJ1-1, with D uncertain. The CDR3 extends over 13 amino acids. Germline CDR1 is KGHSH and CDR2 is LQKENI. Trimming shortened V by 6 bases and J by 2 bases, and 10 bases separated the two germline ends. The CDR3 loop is CASSQGRNTEAFF. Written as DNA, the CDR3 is TGTGCCAGCTCCCAAGGGAGAAACACTGAAGCTTTCTTT.

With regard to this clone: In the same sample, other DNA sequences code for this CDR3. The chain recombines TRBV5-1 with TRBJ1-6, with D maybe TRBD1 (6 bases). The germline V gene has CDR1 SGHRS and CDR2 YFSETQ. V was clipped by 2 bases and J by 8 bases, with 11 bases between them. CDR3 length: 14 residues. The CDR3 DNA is TGCGCCAGCAGCTTATCGGGGGGCTATTCACCCCTCCACTTT. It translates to CASSLSGGYSPLHF.

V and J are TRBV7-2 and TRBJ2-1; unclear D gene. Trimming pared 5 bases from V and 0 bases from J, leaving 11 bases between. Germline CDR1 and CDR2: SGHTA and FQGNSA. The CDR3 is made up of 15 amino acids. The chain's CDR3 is CASSPPWSSYNEQFF. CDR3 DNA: TGTGCCAGCAGCCCCCCGTGGAGCTCCTACAATGAGCAGTTCTTC.

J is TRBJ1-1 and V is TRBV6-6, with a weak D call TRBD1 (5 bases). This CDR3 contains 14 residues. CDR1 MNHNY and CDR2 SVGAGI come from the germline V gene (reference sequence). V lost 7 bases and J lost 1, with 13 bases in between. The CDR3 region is CASMPGGGNTEAFF. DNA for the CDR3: TGTGCCAGCATGCCCGGGGGAGGGAACACTGAAGCTTTCTTT.

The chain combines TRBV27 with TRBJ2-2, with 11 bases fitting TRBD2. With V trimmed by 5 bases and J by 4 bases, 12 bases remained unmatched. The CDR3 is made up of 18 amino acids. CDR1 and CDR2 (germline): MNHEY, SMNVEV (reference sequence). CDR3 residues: CASSPLAGGTSFTGELFF. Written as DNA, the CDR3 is TGTGCCAGCAGTCCTCTAGCGGGGGGCACGTCTTTCACCGGGGAGCTGTTTTTT.

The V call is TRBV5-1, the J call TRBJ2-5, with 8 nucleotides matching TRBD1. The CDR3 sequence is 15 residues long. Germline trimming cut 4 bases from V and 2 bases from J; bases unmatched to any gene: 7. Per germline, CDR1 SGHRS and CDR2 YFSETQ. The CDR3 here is CASSRGQGPQETQYF. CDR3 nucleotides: TGCGCCAGCAGCCGTGGACAGGGCCCACAAGAGACCCAGTACTTC.

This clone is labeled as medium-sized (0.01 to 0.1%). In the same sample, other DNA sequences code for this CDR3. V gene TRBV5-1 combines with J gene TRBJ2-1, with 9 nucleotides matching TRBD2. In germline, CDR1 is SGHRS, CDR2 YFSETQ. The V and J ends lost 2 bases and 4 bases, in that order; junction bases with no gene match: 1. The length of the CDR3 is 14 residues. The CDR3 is CASSLSGGYNEQFF. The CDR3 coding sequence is TGCGCCAGCAGCTTAAGCGGGGGGTACAATGAGCAGTTCTTC.

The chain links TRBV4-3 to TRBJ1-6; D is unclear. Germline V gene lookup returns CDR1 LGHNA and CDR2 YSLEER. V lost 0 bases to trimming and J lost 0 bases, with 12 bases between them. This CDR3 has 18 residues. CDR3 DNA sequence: TGCGCCAGCAGCCAAGATTGGGCAGAGAGCTCCTATAATTCACCCCTCCACTTT. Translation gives CASSQDWAESSYNSPLHF.

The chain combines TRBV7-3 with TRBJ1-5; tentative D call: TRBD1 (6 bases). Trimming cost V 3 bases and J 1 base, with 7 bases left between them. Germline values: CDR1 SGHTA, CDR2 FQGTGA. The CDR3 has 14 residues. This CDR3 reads CASSFGQSNQPQHF. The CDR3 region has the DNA TGTGCCAGCAGCTTCGGACAGAGCAATCAGCCCCAGCATTTT.

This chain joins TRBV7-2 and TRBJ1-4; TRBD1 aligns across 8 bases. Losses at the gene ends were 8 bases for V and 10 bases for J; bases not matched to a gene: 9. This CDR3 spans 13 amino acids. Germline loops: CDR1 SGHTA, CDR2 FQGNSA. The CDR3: CASGRDRTGKLFF. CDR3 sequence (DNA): TGTGCCAGCGGCCGGGACAGGACTGGAAAACTGTTTTTT.

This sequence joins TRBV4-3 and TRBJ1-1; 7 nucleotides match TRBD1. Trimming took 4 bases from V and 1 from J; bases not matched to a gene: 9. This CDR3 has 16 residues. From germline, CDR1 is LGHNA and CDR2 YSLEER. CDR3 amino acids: CASSPSTGTANTEAFF. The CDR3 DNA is TGCGCCAGCAGCCCATCCACCGGGACAGCGAACACTGAAGCTTTCTTT.

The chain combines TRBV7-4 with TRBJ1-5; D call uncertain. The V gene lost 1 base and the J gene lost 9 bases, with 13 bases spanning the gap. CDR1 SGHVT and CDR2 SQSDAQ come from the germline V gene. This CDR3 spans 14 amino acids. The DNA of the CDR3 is TGTGCCAGCAGCTTAGTGTTTCTGGGCAGGCCCCAGCATTTT. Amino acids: CASSLVFLGRPQHF.

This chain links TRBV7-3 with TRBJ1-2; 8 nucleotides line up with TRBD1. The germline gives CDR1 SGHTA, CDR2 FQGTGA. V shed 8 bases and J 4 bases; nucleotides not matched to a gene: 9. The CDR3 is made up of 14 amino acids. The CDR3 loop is CASSGTGLGYGYTF. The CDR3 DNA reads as TGTGCCAGCTCGGGGACAGGACTGGGCTATGGCTACACCTTC. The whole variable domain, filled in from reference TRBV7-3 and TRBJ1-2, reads GAGVSQTPSNKVTEKGKYVELRCDPISGHTALYWYRQSLGQGPEFLIYFQGTGAADDSGLPNDRFFAVRPEGSVSTLKIQRTERGDSAVYLCASSGTGLGYGYTFGSGTRLTVV.

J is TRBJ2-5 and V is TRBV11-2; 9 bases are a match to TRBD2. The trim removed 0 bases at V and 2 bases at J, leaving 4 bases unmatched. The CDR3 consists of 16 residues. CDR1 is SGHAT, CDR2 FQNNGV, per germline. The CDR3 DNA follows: TGTGCCAGCAGCTTAGATTTGGCGGGGGGGCAAGAGACCCAGTACTTC. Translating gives CASSLDLAGGQETQYF.

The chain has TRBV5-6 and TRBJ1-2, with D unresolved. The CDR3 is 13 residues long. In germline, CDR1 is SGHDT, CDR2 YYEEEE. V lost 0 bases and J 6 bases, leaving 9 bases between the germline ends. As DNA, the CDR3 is TGTGCCAGCAGCTTGGGCGGGAGGGATGGCTACACCTTC. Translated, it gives CASSLGGRDGYTF.

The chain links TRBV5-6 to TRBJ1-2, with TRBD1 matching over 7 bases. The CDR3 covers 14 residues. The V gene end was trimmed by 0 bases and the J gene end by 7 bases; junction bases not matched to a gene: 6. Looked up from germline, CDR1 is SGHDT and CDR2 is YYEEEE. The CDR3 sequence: CASSLVQGVSGYTF. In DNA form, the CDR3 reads TGTGCCAGCAGCTTGGTCCAGGGGGTTTCTGGCTACACCTTC.